This T cell receptor beta chain came from a study of T-cell memory formation after mild COVID-19. TCRdb called the 5' RACE reads again in MiXCR, with one record for every CDR3 protein. The sample holds roughly 380,000 distinct CDR3 sequences; 25% to 30% are singletons and the top ten take roughly 13%. Per the germline V gene, CDR1 is SGDLS and CDR2 is YYNGEE. Trimming stripped 4 bases from V and 5 bases from J, with 13 bases between. This CDR3 region has 13 residues. What was sequenced was PBMCs or a T cell subset sorted from them (not recorded which). This clonotype was sampled from an adult woman who had mild COVID-19 (a few samples of this study predate the infection). Cell type and time point are not known. V is TRBV9 and J is TRBJ2-7; unclear D gene. The CDR3 loop reads CASSPLGWHEQYF. DNA of the CDR3: TGTGCCAGCAGCCCCCTAGGGTGGCACGAGCAGTACTTC.